Below, 10 T cell receptor beta chains from the same sample are listed, as sequenced in a study of cytomegalovirus exposure and HLA in healthy donors. Using immunoSEQ multiplex PCR, the repertoire was profiled, and TCRdb retains in-frame clones only, with some absent. The sample yields about 200,000 clones, more than 65% seen once. Sequenced input: PBMCs. The receptor set was obtained from a woman in her 30s in good health and CMV-seropositive.

J is TRBJ1-5 and V is TRBV28; possible D gene TRBD1, 5 bases. The CDR3 is 12 amino acids. V shed 6 bases and J shed 2 bases, with 5 bases lying between them. Germline V CDR1 and CDR2: MDHEN, SYDVKM. CDR3 in DNA: TGTGCCAGCAGCAGGGGCAATCAGCCCCAGCATTTT. Amino acids: CASSRGNQPQHF.

This chain links TRBV4-1 with TRBJ1-2, with D perhaps matching TRBD1 (5 bases). Germline-derived CDR1 and CDR2 are MGHRA and YSYEKL. Trimming left V 1 base short and J 4 bases short, with 7 bases between. The CDR3 sequence is 13 residues long. The CDR3 sequence is CASSQGQPYGYTF. The CDR3 nucleotides are TGCGCCAGCAGCCAAGGACAGCCCTATGGCTACACCTTC.

The chain joins TRBV13 to TRBJ2-7; tentatively, D is TRBD1 (7 bases). Between the trimmed V and J ends, which lost 3 bases and 2 bases, there was a span of 17 bases. Germline lookup yields CDR1 PRHDT and CDR2 FYEKMQ (reference sequence). The CDR3 sequence is 16 residues long. The CDR3 spells CASSLGGQRATYEQYF. The CDR3 DNA reads TGTGCCAGCAGCTTGGGGGGACAGAGGGCAACCTACGAGCAGTACTTC.

The chain carries TRBV7-8 and TRBJ2-1; 14 bases fit TRBD2. Trimming took 5 bases from V and 9 from J; bases not matched to a gene: 9. The CDR3 runs 16 residues. Germline V gene sequence: CDR1 SGHVS, CDR2 FQNEAQ. DNA of the CDR3: TGTGCCAGCAGCGCTCGACTAGCGGGAGGGGTTGGTGAGCAGTTCTTC. It encodes CASSARLAGGVGEQFF.

The gene calls are TRBV11-2 and TRBJ2-1; 14 bases map to TRBD2. V trimming: 5 bases; J trimming: 7 bases; junction bases outside the gene matches: 4. CDR1 and CDR2 from the germline V gene are SGHAT and FQNNGV. The CDR3 sequence is 15 residues long. The CDR3, as DNA: TGTGCCAGCAGCGGGGGACTAGCGGGAGTAAATGAGCAGTTCTTC. This translates into CASSGGLAGVNEQFF.

This clone appeared once. The V and J genes are TRBV6-6 and TRBJ1-3; 7 nucleotides line up with TRBD1. Germline assignment: CDR1 MNHNY and CDR2 SVGAGI (reference sequence). After removal of 6 bases from V and 6 bases from J, the junction contained 8 bases not matched to a gene. This CDR3 spans 14 amino acids. The chain's CDR3 is CASSATGEENTIYF. The CDR3 nucleotides read TGTGCCAGCAGCGCTACAGGGGAGGAAAACACCATATATTTT.

The chain combines TRBV28 with TRBJ1-5, with D maybe TRBD1 (6 bases). This CDR3 is 12 amino acids long. Trimming cost V 6 bases and J 4 bases, with 7 bases left between them. The germline V gene has CDR1 MDHEN and CDR2 SYDVKM. CDR3 sequence: CASRDSNQPQHF. CDR3 nucleotide sequence: TGTGCCAGCAGGGACAGTAATCAGCCCCAGCATTTT.

This clone was counted ten times or more. The rearrangement joins TRBV6-4 to TRBJ2-1; maybe TRBD2 (5 bases). The CDR3 covers 14 residues. V was clipped by 4 bases and J by 9 bases, with 16 bases between them. Germline CDR1 MRHNA, CDR2 SNTAGT. CDR3 bases: TGTGCCAGCAGTGGCCTAGCACGAGGCGGTGAGCAGTTCTTC. It yields the protein CASSGLARGGEQFF.

The chain employs TRBV6-6 and TRBJ1-2; TRBD1 might be the D (6 bases). Germline V gene lookup returns CDR1 MNHNY and CDR2 SVGAGI (reference sequence). CDR3 length: 15 residues. Trimming left V 0 bases short and J 6 bases short, with 14 bases between. The CDR3 DNA is TGTGCCAGCAGTTACTCAACTCTAACAGGGAATGGCTACACCTTC. This encodes CASSYSTLTGNGYTF.

The genes are TRBV5-1 and TRBJ2-1, with 7 bases matching TRBD1. Trimming removed 0 bases from V and 15 bases from J; junction bases left unmatched: 12. The CDR3 is made up of 14 amino acids. Germline loops: CDR1 SGHRS, CDR2 YFSETQ. CDR3 in amino acids: CASSLGVETGPLFF. In DNA, the CDR3 is TGCGCCAGCAGCTTGGGGGTCGAGACAGGGCCCCTGTTCTTC.